Below are 8 T cell receptor beta chains sequenced from a single sample in a study of blood T cell repertoires in COVID-19. Sequencing used immunoSEQ multiplex PCR; TCRdb keeps in-frame clones, though not all of them. The sample has about 500,000 clones; approximately 90% are singletons. Input material: PBMCs or T cells enriched from blood (not recorded which). The receptors originated from a woman younger than 35 who had recovered from COVID-19.

This chain joins TRBV11-2 and TRBJ2-1; 8 bases map to TRBD2. Germline lookup yields CDR1 SGHAT and CDR2 FQNNGV. V trimming: 6 bases; J trimming: 6 bases; junction bases outside the gene matches: 13. This CDR3 is built from 16 residues. CDR3 sequence reads: CASRPRGGFGFNEQFF. As DNA, the CDR3 is TGTGCCAGCAGACCTCGGGGGGGTTTCGGTTTCAATGAGCAGTTCTTC.

The rearrangement links TRBV11-2 to TRBJ2-1; no definite D call. CDR3 size: 12 residues. Germline V gene sequence: CDR1 SGHAT, CDR2 FQNNGV. V lost 5 bases and J lost 7, with 9 bases in between. This CDR3 reads CASSPLSNEQFF. The CDR3 region has the DNA TGTGCCAGCAGCCCCCTCAGTAATGAGCAGTTCTTC.

The chain is built from TRBV5-1 and TRBJ1-1; D is unclear. From germline, CDR1 is SGHRS and CDR2 YFSETQ. This CDR3 has 13 residues. With 2 bases removed from V and 3 bases from J, the gap between germline ends came to 8 bases. CDR3 DNA: TGCGCCAGCAGCTTAAGTGAGGACACTGAAGCTTTCTTT. Its protein is CASSLSEDTEAFF.

The rearrangement links TRBV14 to TRBJ1-1; D call uncertain. The CDR3 length is 13 residues. V lost 5 bases and J lost 1, with 8 bases in between. CDR1 and CDR2 from the germline V gene are SGHDN and FVKESK. The CDR3 region is CASSAQENTEAFF. The CDR3 DNA reads TGTGCCAGCAGCGCACAAGAGAACACTGAAGCTTTCTTT. The whole variable domain, filled in from reference TRBV14 and TRBJ1-1, reads EAGVTQFPSHSVIEKGQTVTLRCDPISGHDNLYWYRRVMGKEIKFLLHFVKESKQDESGMPNNRFLAERTGGTYSTLKVQPAELEDSGVYFCASSAQENTEAFFGQGTRLTVV.

This clone was seen only a few times. The CDR3 DNA is TGTGCCAGCAGCTTCTTCGGTGGGCTAAGGCCCTACGAGCAGTACTTC. Translation: CASSFFGGLRPYEQYF. This sequence joins TRBV7-9 and TRBJ2-7; D not resolved. V lost 3 bases and J lost 2, with 17 bases in between. CDR3 length: 16 residues. Germline V gene data show CDR1 as SEHNR and CDR2 as FQNEAQ (reference sequence).

The rearrangement links TRBV30 to TRBJ1-1; no reliable D call. The CDR3 loop spans 11 amino acids. The germline V and J ends were trimmed by 3 bases and 11 bases, with 13 bases remaining between them. Germline CDR1 is GTSNPN and CDR2 is SVGIG (reference sequence). Here the CDR3 DNA reads TGTGCCTGGAGGTCGGAGGGTTCGGCTTTCTTT. As protein: CAWRSEGSAFF.

The V gene is TRBV6-6, the J gene TRBJ1-5; TRBD1 is a possible D gene (6 bases). The CDR3 extends over 16 amino acids. V shed 7 bases and J shed 1 base, with 17 bases lying between them. Germline V lookup: CDR1 MNHNY, CDR2 SVGAGI (reference sequence). The CDR3 bases are TGTGCCAGCACTGTGACCAGGGGATTGAGCAATCAGCCCCAGCATTTT. The encoded protein is CASTVTRGLSNQPQHF.

This clone was recorded once. This chain links TRBV27 with TRBJ1-1, with D possibly TRBD1 on 5 matching bases. Deletions cut 4 bases from V and 4 bases from J, with 10 bases between. The CDR3 is 13 amino acids. Per the germline V gene, CDR1 is MNHEY and CDR2 is SMNVEV (reference sequence). The CDR3 loop is CASSYGGGTEAFF. The CDR3 DNA is TGTGCCAGCAGTTATGGGGGAGGCACTGAAGCTTTCTTT.